One sample yielded the 8 T cell receptor beta chains listed below, sequenced in a study of identifying expanded T cells in peripheral blood (dated by TCRdb to 2018 to 2020). The library was obtained by the immunoSEQ multiplex PCR assay. TCRdb limited this immuneACCESS table to in-frame rearrangements with V and J called. A share of clones is missing; checked studies link under half to unresolved V genes, and the rest is unexplained. The sample yields about 90,000 clones; about 88% were counted once. The ten most abundant clones make up roughly 4.4% of the sample. The sequenced sample consisted of blood. The receptors stem from a person between 18 and 69 years old in good health.

The V call is TRBV2, the J call TRBJ2-3, with D tentatively TRBD2 (5 bases). This CDR3 has 14 amino acids. CDR1 and CDR2 (germline): SNHLY, FYNNEI. The germline V and J ends were trimmed by 1 base and 4 bases, with 9 bases remaining between them. CDR3 coding DNA: TGTGCCAGCAGTGAAGGACTATCCTCAGATACGCAGTATTTT. This encodes CASSEGLSSDTQYF.

V and J are TRBV2 and TRBJ1-1, with 10 bases identical to TRBD1. The CDR3 spans 16 residues. Germline loops: CDR1 SNHLY, CDR2 FYNNEI. V lost 6 bases, J lost 7 bases, and 14 bases stayed unmatched. The CDR3 reads CASRPSLTGGGIEAFF. Written as DNA, the CDR3 is TGTGCCAGCAGGCCTTCATTGACAGGGGGCGGAATTGAAGCTTTCTTT.

The chain joins TRBV13 to TRBJ2-5; D might be TRBD1 or TRBD2, each matching 5 bases. CDR1 and CDR2 from the germline V gene are PRHDT and FYEKMQ (reference sequence). This CDR3 spans 15 amino acids. V dropped 0 bases and J dropped 3 bases, with 11 bases sitting between them. The CDR3 protein is CASSLGQGREETQYF. Written as DNA, the CDR3 is TGTGCCAGCAGCTTAGGGCAGGGACGCGAAGAGACCCAGTACTTC.

CDR3 in amino acids: CASSFWGNEAFF. The CDR3 coding sequence is TGTGCCAGCAGCTTTTGGGGGAATGAAGCTTTCTTT. The chain has TRBV5-5 and TRBJ1-1; a possible D gene is TRBD1 (5 bases). Germline V CDR1 and CDR2: SGHKS, YYEKEE (reference sequence). V lost 2 bases to trimming and J lost 7 bases, with 9 bases between them. This CDR3 contains 12 residues.

This chain joins TRBV27 and TRBJ1-4, with no clear D. V lost 2 bases and J 0 bases, leaving 7 bases between the germline ends. Germline CDR1 reads MNHEY; CDR2 reads SMNVEV (reference sequence). There are 15 residues in the CDR3. CDR3 in amino acids: CASSLLGATNEKLFF. The CDR3 region has the DNA TGTGCCAGCAGTTTACTAGGCGCAACTAATGAAAAACTGTTTTTT.

This chain joins TRBV30 and TRBJ2-7; D uncertain. V gave up 1 base and J gave up 2 bases, with 6 bases separating them. The CDR3 consists of 12 residues. Per the germline V gene, CDR1 is GTSNPN and CDR2 is SVGIG (reference sequence). The CDR3 DNA follows: TGTGCCTGGAGTGGACTCCCCTACGAGCAGTACTTC. The encoded protein is CAWSGLPYEQYF.

The V gene is TRBV4-1, the J gene TRBJ2-6; D call uncertain. V dropped 0 bases and J dropped 3 bases, with 6 bases sitting between them. Per germline, CDR1 MGHRA and CDR2 YSYEKL. The length of the CDR3 is 15 residues. CDR3 coding DNA: TGCGCCAGCAGCCAAGATCTGGGTGGGGCCAACGTCCTGACTTTC. Translated, it gives CASSQDLGGANVLTF.

The V and J genes are TRBV11-2 and TRBJ1-3; D is unresolved. The length of the CDR3 is 14 residues. Germline V gives CDR1 SGHAT, CDR2 FQNNGV. V gave up 1 base and J gave up 3 bases, with 7 bases separating them. DNA for the CDR3: TGTGCCAGCAGCTTAGCATCGGGTGGAAACACCATATATTTT. Encoded protein: CASSLASGGNTIYF.